Each of the 7 T cell receptor beta chains below was sequenced from the same sample in a study of blood T cell repertoires in COVID-19. The table came from immunoSEQ multiplex PCR; TCRdb's copy has only in-frame clones and leaves some out. The table lists around 220,000 clones, around 90% of them singletons. The sequencing input was PBMCs or T cells enriched from blood (not recorded which). Every receptor here comes from a woman under 40 with acute COVID-19.

The chain employs TRBV3-1 (or the pseudogene TRBV3-2) and TRBJ1-2; no definite D call. CDR1 and CDR2 (germline): LGHDT, YNNKEL (reference sequence). Between the trimmed V and J ends, which lost 0 bases and 7 bases, there was a span of 9 bases. The CDR3 totals 13 residues. The CDR3: CASSQDMRAGYTF. In DNA form, the CDR3 reads TGTGCCAGCAGCCAAGATATGAGGGCTGGCTACACCTTC.

The J gene is TRBJ1-5, the V gene TRBV5-5; D is ambiguous. Germline V CDR1 and CDR2: SGHKS, YYEKEE (reference sequence). The CDR3 contains 14 residues. V lost 0 bases and J 3 bases, leaving 7 bases between the germline ends. CDR3 region: CASSLAVNNQPQHF. The CDR3 nucleotides read TGTGCCAGCAGCTTGGCAGTAAACAATCAGCCCCAGCATTTT.

The CDR3 loop reads CASSQQPGVPPQHF. CDR3 in DNA: TGTGCCAGCAGCCAACAACCCGGGGTTCCGCCCCAGCATTTT. The chain links TRBV3-1 (or the pseudogene TRBV3-2) to TRBJ1-5; D remains unclear. The germline V and J ends were trimmed by 2 bases and 9 bases, with 14 bases remaining between them. The CDR3 is 14 residues long. Germline loops: CDR1 LGHDT, CDR2 YNNKEL (reference sequence).

The chain employs TRBV3-1 (or the pseudogene TRBV3-2) and TRBJ2-7; 9 bases are a match to TRBD1. V shed 6 bases and J 4 bases; nucleotides not matched to a gene: 13. Germline-derived CDR1 and CDR2 are LGHDT and YNNKEL (reference sequence). This CDR3 is 16 amino acids long. CDR3 coding DNA: TGTGCCAGCAGTATCCGGACCGGGACAGGGTCGTACGAGCAGTACTTC. Amino acids: CASSIRTGTGSYEQYF.

As for this clone: Additional DNA sequences in this sample encode the identical CDR3. The chain has TRBV5-1 and TRBJ1-4; D remains unclear. This CDR3 is built from 15 residues. Deletions cut 4 bases from V and 0 bases from J, with 10 bases between. Germline CDR1 SGHRS, CDR2 YFSETQ. The CDR3 DNA reads as TGCGCCAGCAGCCGAACAGCTGCAACTAATGAAAAACTGTTTTTT. This translates into CASSRTAATNEKLFF.

This clone was found many times. The V gene is TRBV28, the J gene TRBJ1-1; D might be TRBD1 (6 bases). V lost 4 bases to trimming and J lost 2 bases, with 11 bases between them. The length of the CDR3 is 14 residues. The germline gives CDR1 MDHEN, CDR2 SYDVKM. The CDR3: CASSSPGANTEAFF. In DNA form, the CDR3 reads TGTGCCAGCAGTTCCCCAGGGGCTAACACTGAAGCTTTCTTT.

The chain couples TRBV4-3 to TRBJ2-2, with 9 bases lining up with TRBD1. There are 16 residues in the CDR3. CDR1 is LGHNA, CDR2 YSLEER, per germline. V was clipped by 4 bases and J by 4 bases; unmatched bases: 7. The CDR3 DNA follows: TGCGCCAGCAGCCGGGACAGGGCCCAGCCCACCGGGGAGCTGTTTTTT. Translated: CASSRDRAQPTGELFF.